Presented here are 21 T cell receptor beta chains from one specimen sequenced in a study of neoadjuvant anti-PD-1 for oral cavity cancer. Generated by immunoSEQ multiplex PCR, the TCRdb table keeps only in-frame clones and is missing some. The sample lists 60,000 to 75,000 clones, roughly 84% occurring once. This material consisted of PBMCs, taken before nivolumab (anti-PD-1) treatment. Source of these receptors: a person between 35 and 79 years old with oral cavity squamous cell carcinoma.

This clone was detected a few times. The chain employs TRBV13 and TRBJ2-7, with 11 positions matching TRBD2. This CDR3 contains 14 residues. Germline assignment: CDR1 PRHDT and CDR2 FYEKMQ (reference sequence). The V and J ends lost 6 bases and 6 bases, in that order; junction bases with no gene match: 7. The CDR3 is CASRLRLAGGEQYF. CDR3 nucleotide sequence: TGTGCCAGCAGACTCCGCCTAGCGGGGGGCGAGCAGTACTTC. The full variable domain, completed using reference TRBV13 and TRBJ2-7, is AAGVIQSPRHLIKEKRETATLKCYPIPRHDTVYWYQQGPGQDPQFLISFYEKMQSDKGSIPDRFSAQQFSDYHSELNMSSLELGDSALYFCASRLRLAGGEQYFGPGTRLTVT.

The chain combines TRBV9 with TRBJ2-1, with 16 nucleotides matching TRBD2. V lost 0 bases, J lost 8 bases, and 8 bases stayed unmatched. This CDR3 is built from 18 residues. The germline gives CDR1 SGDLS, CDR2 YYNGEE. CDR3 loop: CASSVVSGTSGGVYEQFF. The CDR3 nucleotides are TGTGCCAGCAGCGTAGTGTCGGGGACTAGCGGGGGGGTATATGAGCAGTTCTTC.

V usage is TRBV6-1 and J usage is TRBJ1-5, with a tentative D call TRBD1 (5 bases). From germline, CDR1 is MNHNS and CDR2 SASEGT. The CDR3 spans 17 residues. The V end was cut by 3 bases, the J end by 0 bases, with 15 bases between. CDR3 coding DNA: TGTGCCAGCAGTGATTTGGGGCTCATTTATAGCAATCAGCCCCAGCATTTT. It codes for CASSDLGLIYSNQPQHF.

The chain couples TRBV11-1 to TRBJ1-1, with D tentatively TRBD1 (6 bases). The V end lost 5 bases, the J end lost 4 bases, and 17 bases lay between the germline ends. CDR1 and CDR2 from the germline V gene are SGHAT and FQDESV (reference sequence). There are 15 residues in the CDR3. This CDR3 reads CASSGDGGVGTEAFF. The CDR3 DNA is TGTGCCAGCAGCGGGGATGGGGGCGTGGGCACTGAAGCTTTCTTT.

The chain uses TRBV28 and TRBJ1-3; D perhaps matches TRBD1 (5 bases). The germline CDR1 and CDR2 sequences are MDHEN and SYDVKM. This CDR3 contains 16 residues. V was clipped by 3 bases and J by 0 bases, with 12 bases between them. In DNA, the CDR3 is TGTGCCAGCAGTTTGGCGGGGGAGGGCTCTGGAAACACCATATATTTT. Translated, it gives CASSLAGEGSGNTIYF.

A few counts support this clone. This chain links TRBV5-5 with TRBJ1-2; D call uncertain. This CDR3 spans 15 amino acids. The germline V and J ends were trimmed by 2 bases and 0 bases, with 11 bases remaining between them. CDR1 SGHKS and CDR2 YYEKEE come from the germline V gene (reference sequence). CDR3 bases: TGTGCCAGCAGCTTCGGTGCGGATGCTAACTATGGCTACACCTTC. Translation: CASSFGADANYGYTF.

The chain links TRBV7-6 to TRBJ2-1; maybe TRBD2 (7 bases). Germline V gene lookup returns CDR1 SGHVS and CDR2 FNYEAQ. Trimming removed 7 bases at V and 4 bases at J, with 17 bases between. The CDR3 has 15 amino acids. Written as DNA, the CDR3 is TGTGCCAGCACCCTGCGAGGGGGGGATTACAATGAGCAGTTCTTC. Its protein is CASTLRGGDYNEQFF.

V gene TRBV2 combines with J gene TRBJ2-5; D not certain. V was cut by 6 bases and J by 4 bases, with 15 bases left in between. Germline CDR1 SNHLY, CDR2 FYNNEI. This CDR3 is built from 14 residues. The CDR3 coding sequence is TGTGCCAGCAGACCCGACCAGAGCCTAGAGACCCAGTACTTC. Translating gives CASRPDQSLETQYF.

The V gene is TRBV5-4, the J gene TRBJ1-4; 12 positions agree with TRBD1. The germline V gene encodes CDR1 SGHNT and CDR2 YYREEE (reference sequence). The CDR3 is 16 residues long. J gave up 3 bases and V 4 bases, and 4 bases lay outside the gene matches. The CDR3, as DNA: TGTGCCAGCAGCCGGGACAGGGGGCGGGCTAATGAAAAACTGTTTTTT. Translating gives CASSRDRGRANEKLFF.

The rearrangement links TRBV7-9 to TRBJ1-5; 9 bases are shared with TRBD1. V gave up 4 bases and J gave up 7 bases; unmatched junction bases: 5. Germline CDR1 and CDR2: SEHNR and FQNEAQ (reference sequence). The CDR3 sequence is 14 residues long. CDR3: CASSSGTGSQPQHF. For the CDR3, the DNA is TGTGCCAGCAGCTCCGGGACAGGGTCGCAGCCCCAGCATTTT.

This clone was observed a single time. The CDR3 sequence is CASSKGQGPYTQYF. The CDR3 DNA reads TGTGCCAGCAGCAAAGGACAGGGGCCTTATACGCAGTATTTT. The chain carries TRBV14 and TRBJ2-3; the match to TRBD1 covers 9 bases. The CDR3 covers 14 residues. Looked up from germline, CDR1 is SGHDN and CDR2 is FVKESK. The ends lost 5 bases at V and 7 bases at J; junction bases unmatched: 7.

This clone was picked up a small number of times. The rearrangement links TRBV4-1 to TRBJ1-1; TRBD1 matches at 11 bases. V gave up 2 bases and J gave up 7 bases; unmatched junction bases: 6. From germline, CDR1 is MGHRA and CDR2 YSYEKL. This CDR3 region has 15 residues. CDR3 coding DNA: TGCGCCAGCAGCCAACCCCGGGACAGGGGGATTGAAGCTTTCTTT. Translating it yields CASSQPRDRGIEAFF.

CDR3 bases: TGTGCCAGCAGCGTAGAAGCGAGTACGCAGTATTTT. Amino acids: CASSVEASTQYF. The chain carries TRBV9 and TRBJ2-3, with D hard to call. The V end was cut by 0 bases, the J end by 8 bases, with 7 bases between. The germline CDR1 and CDR2 sequences are SGDLS and YYNGEE. The CDR3 consists of 12 residues.

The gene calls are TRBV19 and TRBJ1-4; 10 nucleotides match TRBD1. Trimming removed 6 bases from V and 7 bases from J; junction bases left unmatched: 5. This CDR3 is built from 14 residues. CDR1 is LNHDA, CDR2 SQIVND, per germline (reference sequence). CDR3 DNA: TGTGCCAGTAGGATGACAGGGGGCGGTGAAAAACTGTTTTTT. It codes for CASRMTGGGEKLFF.

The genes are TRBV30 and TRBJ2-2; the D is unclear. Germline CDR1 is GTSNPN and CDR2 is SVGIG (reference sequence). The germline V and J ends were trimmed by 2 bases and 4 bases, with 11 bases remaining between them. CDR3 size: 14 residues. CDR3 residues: CAWSSGRTTGELFF. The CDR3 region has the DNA TGTGCCTGGAGTTCCGGCAGGACCACCGGGGAGCTGTTTTTT.

This CDR3 reads CASSDRFPYHHSPLHF. DNA of the CDR3: TGTGCCAGCAGCGACAGGTTCCCGTACCACCATTCACCCCTCCACTTT. This chain links TRBV25-1 with TRBJ1-6; D perhaps matches TRBD1 (6 bases). The germline V and J ends were trimmed by 6 bases and 8 bases, with 20 bases remaining between them. The germline V gene encodes CDR1 MGHDK and CDR2 SYGVNS. CDR3 length: 16 residues.

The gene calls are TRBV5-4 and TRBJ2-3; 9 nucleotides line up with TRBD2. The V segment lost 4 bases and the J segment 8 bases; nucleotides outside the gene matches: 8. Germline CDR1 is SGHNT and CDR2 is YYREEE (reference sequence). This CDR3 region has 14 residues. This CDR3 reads CASSGGRVKATQYF. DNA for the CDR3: TGTGCCAGCAGCGGCGGGAGGGTGAAGGCTACGCAGTATTTT.

The CDR3 here is CASSLFQGPSGAFF. The CDR3 nucleotides are TGCGCCAGCAGCTTGTTCCAGGGGCCCTCGGGAGCTTTCTTT. This rearrangement joins TRBV5-1 to TRBJ1-1, with D possibly being TRBD1 (6 bases). The CDR3 loop spans 14 amino acids. Germline-derived CDR1 and CDR2 are SGHRS and YFSETQ. Trimming removed 1 base from V and 10 bases from J, with 17 bases in between.

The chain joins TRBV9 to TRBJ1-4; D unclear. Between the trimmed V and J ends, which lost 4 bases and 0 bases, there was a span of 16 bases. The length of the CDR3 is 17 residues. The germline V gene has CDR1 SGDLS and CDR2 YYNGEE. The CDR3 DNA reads TGTGCCAGCAGCAAGCATCGGACGTTTGCAACTAATGAAAAACTGTTTTTT. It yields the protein CASSKHRTFATNEKLFF.

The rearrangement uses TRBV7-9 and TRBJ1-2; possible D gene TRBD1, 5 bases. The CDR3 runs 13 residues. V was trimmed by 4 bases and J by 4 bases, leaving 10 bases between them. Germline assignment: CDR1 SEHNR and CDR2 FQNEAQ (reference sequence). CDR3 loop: CASSSRVGYGYTF. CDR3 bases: TGTGCCAGCAGCTCCAGGGTAGGCTATGGCTACACCTTC.

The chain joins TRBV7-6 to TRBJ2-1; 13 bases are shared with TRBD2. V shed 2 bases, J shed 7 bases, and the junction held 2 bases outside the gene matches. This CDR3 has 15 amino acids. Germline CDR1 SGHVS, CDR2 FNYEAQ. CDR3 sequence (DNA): TGTGCCAGCAGCTTAAAACTAGCGGGAGGGAATGAGCAGTTCTTC. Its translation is CASSLKLAGGNEQFF.